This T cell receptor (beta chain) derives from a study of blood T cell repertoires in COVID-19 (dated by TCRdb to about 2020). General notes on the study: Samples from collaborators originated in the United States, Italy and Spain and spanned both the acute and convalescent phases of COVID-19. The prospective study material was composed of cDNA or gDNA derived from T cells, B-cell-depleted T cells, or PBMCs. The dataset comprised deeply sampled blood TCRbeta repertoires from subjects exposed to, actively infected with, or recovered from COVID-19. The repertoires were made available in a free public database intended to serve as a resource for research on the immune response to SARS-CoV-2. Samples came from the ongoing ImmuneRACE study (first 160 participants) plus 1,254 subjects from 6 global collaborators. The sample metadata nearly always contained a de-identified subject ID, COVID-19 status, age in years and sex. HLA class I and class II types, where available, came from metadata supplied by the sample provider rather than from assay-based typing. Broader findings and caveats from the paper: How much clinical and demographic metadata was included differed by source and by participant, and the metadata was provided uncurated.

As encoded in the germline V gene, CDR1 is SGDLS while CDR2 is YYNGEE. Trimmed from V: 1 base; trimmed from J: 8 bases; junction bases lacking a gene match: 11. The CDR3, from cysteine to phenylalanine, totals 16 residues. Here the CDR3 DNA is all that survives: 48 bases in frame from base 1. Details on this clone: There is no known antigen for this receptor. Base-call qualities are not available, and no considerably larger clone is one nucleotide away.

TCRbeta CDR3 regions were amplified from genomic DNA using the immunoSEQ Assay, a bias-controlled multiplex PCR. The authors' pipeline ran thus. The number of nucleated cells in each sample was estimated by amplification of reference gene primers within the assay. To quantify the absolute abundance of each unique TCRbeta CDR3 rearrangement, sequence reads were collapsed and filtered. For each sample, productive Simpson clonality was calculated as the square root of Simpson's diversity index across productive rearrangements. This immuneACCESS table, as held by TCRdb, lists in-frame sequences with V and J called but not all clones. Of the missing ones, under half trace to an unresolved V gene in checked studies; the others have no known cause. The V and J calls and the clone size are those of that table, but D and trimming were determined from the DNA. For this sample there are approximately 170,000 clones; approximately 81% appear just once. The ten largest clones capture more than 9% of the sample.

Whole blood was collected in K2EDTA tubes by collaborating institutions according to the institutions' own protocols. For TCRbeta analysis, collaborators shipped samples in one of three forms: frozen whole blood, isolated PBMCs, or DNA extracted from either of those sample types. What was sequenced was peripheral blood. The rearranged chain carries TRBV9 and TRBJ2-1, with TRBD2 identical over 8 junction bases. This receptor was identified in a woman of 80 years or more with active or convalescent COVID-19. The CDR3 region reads CASSVRREGPGDEQFF. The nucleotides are TGTGCCAGCAGCGTAAGACGGGAGGGCCCCGGAGATGAGCAGTTCTTC.